This T cell receptor beta chain was observed in a study of blood T cell repertoires in COVID-19. Study at large: Acute and convalescent COVID-19 samples came from the United States, Italy and Spain. T cells, B-cell-depleted T cells, or PBMCs provided the cDNA or gDNA that served as material.

Original methodology: Estimation of nucleated cell counts was performed using reference gene primer amplification. Produced via immunoSEQ multiplex PCR; TCRdb's table is partial and in-frame only. The D gene and trimming were derived from the DNA, and the V and J assignments and clone size from that table. The table lists more than 150,000 clones, around three quarters of them singletons. The CDR3 is 13 amino acids. The germline V gene encodes CDR1 MNHEY and CDR2 SMNVEV (reference sequence). The V end lost 2 bases, the J end lost 13 bases, and 14 bases lay between the germline ends. Sequences were obtained from peripheral blood. The TCR was taken from a man aged 60 to 69 with active or convalescent COVID-19. The gene calls are TRBV27 and TRBJ1-4; D possibly corresponds to TRBD1 (5 bases). In DNA form, the CDR3 reads TGTGCCAGCAGTTTAACACAGGCCGGGAGACTGTTTTTT. This sequence encodes CASSLTQAGRLFF.